The next 3 T cell receptor beta chains were all read from a single sample in a study of beta chain features in type 1 diabetes. Expressed TCRB transcripts were sequenced because the isolated RNA had all been reverse transcribed beforehand. Profiling relied on immunoSEQ multiplex PCR, and the TCRdb table lists in-frame clones only, not all of them. The sample has about 150,000 clones, over 8.5% seen once. The sample consisted of central memory CD4+ T cells from blood. These receptors originate from a man between 18 and 29 years old in good health.

This clone was picked up a small number of times. V is TRBV7-9 and J is TRBJ2-7; weak D call: TRBD1 (7 bases). V lost 0 bases and J lost 5, with 14 bases in between. This CDR3 comprises 15 residues. The germline V gene encodes CDR1 SEHNR and CDR2 FQNEAQ (reference sequence). The CDR3 DNA follows: TGTGCCAGCAGCTTAGCGGGAGGACAGGTGGACGAGCAGTACTTC. It encodes CASSLAGGQVDEQYF.

The sample holds a few counts of this clone. The V and J genes are TRBV29-1 and TRBJ1-1; unclear D gene. V shed 3 bases and J shed 3 bases, with 8 bases lying between them. Germline CDR1 reads SQVTM; CDR2 reads ANQGSEA. This CDR3 contains 12 residues. The CDR3 is CSVDDGYTEAFF. The CDR3 DNA sequence: TGCAGCGTTGACGACGGATACACTGAAGCTTTCTTT.

This clone has more than one count but fewer than ten. This rearrangement joins TRBV7-2 to TRBJ1-1; 7 positions agree with TRBD1. The CDR3 has 15 amino acids. The trim removed 0 bases at V and 1 base at J, leaving 2 bases unmatched. Looked up from germline, CDR1 is SGHTA and CDR2 is FQGNSA. CDR3 protein: CASSLAGTANTEAFF. As DNA, the CDR3 is TGTGCCAGCAGCTTAGCGGGGACAGCGAACACTGAAGCTTTCTTT.